This T cell receptor (beta chain) was recovered during a study of CD8 T cells in Susac syndrome. CDR1 and CDR2 from the germline V gene are LGHDT and YNNKEL (reference sequence). The length of the CDR3 is 13 residues. Remarks on this clonotype: The germline gene is not matched at one end of the junction; a read error may be the cause.

Random hexamers served to reverse transcribe roughly 0.45 to 1 ug RNA. Each CDR3 protein gets one entry after TCRdb re-called the immunoSEQ multiplex PCR reads with MiXCR. Here the sample spans about 170,000 distinct CDR3 sequences, approximately 94% being singletons. The genes are TRBV3-1 and TRBJ2-3; D not certain. Sequenced input: CD4+ T cells from PBMCs. This receptor was identified in a human donor with multiple sclerosis. The CDR3 sequence: CASSQGGRDTQFF. CDR3 DNA: TGTGCCAGCAGCCAAGGTGGCAGAGATACGCAGTTTTTT.